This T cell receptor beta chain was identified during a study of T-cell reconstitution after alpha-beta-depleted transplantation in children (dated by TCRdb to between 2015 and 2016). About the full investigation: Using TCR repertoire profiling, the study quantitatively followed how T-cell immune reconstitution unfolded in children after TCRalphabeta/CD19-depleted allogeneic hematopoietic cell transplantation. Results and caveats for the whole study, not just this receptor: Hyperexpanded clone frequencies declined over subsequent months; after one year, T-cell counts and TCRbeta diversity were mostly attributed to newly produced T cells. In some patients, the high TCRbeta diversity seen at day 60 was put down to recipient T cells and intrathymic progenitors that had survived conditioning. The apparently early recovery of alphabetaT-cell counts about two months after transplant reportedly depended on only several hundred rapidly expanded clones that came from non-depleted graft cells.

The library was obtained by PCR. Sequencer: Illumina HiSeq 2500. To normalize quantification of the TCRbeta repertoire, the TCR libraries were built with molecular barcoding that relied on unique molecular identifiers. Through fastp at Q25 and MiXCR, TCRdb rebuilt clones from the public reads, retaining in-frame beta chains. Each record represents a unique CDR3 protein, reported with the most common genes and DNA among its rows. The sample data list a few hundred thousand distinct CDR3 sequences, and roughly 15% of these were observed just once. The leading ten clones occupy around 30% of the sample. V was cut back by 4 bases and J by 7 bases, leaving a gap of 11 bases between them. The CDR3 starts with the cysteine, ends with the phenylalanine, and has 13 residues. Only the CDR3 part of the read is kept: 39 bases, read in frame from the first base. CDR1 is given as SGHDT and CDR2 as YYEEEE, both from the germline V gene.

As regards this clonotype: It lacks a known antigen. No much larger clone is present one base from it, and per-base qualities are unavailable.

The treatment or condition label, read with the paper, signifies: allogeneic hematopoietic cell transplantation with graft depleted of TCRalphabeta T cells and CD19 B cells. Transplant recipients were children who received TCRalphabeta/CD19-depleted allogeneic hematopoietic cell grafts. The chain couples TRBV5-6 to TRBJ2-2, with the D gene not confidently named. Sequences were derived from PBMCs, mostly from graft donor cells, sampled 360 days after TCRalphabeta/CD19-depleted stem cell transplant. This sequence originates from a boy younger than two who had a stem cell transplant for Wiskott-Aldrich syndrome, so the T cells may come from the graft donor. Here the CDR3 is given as CASSPWYIGELFF. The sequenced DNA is TGTGCCAGCAGCCCCTGGTACATCGGGGAGCTGTTTTTT.